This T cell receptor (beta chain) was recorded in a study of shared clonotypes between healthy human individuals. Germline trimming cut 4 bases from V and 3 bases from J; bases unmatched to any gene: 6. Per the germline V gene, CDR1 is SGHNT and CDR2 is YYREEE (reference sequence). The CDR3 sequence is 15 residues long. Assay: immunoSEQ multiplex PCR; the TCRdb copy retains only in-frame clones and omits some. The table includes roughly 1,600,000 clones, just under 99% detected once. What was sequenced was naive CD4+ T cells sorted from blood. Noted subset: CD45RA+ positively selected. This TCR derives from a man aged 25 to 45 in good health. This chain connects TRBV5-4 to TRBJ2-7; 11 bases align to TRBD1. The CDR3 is CASSRPGQGGYEQYF. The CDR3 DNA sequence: TGTGCCAGCAGCAGGCCGGGACAGGGGGGCTACGAGCAGTACTTC.